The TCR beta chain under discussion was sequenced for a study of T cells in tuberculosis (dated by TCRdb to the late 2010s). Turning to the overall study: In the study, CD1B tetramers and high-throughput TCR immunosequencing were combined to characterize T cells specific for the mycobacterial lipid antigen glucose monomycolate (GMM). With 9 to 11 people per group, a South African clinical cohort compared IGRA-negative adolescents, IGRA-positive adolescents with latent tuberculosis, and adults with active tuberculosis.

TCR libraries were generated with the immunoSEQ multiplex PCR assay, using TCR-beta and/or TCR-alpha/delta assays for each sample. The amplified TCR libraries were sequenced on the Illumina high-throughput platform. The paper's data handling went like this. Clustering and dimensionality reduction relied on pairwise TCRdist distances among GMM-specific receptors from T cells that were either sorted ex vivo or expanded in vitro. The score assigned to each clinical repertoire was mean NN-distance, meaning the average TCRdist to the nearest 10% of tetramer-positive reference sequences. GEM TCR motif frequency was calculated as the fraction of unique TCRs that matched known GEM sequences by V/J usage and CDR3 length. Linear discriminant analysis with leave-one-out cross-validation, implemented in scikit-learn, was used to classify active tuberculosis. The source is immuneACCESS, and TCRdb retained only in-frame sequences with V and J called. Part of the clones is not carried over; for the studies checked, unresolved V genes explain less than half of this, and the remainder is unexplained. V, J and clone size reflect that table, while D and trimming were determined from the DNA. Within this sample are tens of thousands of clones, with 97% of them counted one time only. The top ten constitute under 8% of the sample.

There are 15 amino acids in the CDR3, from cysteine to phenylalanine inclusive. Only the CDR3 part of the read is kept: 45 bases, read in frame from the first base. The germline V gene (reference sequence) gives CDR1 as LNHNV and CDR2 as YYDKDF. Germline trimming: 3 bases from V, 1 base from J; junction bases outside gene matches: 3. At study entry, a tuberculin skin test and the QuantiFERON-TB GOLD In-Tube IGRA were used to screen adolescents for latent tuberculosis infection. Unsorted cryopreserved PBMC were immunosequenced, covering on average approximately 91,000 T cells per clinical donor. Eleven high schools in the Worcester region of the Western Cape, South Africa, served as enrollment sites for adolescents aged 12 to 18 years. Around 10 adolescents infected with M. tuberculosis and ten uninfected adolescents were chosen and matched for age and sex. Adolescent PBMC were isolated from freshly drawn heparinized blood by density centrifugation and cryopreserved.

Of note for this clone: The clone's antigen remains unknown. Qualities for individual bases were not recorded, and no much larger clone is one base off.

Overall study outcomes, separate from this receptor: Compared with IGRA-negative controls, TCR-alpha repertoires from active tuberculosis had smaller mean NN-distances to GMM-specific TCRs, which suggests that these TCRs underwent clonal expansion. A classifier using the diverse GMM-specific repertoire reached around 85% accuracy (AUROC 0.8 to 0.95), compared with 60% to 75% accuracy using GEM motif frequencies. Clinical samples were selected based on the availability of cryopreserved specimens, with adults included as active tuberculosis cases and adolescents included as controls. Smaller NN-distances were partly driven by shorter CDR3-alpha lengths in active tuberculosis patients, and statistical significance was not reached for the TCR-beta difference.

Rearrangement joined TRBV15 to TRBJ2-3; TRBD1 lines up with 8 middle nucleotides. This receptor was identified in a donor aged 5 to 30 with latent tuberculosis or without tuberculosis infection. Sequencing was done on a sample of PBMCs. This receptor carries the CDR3 CATSRTGEGTDTQYF. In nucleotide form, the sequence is TGTGCCACCAGCAGGACAGGGGAGGGCACAGATACGCAGTATTTT.